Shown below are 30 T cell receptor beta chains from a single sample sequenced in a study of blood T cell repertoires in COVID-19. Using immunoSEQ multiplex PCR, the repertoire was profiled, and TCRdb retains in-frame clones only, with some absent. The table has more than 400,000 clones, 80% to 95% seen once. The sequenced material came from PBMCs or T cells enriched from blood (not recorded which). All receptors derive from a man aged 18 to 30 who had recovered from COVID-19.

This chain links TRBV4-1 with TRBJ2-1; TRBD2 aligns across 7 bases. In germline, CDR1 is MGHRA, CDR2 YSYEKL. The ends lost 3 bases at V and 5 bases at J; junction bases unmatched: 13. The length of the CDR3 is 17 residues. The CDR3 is CASSHQGLRLAHNEQFF. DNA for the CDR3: TGCGCCAGCAGCCACCAAGGGCTGCGACTAGCCCACAATGAGCAGTTCTTC.

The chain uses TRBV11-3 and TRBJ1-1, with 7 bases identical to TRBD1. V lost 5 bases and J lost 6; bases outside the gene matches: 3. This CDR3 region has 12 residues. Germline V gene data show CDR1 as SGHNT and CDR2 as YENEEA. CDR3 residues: CASSRDRAEAFF. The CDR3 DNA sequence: TGTGCCAGCAGCCGCGACAGGGCTGAAGCTTTCTTT.

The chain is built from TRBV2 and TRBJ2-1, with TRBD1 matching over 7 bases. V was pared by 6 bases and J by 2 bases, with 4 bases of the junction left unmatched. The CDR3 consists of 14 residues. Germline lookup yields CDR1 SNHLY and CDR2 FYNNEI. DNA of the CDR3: TGTGCCAGCAGCCGGACAGGAACCTACAATGAGCAGTTCTTC. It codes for CASSRTGTYNEQFF.

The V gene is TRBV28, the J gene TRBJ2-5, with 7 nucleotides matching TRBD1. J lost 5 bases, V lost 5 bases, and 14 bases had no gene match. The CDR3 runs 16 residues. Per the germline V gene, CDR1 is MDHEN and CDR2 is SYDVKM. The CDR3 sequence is CASSPRTGLVGETQYF. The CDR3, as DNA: TGTGCCAGCAGTCCCCGGACAGGATTAGTAGGGGAGACCCAGTACTTC.

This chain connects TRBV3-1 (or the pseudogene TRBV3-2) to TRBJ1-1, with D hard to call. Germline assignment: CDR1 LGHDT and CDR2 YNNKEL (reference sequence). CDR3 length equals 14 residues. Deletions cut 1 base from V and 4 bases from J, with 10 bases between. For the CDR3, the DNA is TGTGCCAGCAGCCAAGCGGCGGCTCCCACTGAAGCTTTCTTT. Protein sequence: CASSQAAAPTEAFF.

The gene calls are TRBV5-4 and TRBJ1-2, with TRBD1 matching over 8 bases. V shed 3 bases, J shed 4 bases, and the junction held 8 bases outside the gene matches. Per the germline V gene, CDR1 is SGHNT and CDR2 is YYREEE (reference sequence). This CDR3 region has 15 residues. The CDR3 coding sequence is TGTGCCAGCAGCTCGTCCCGGGACAGGTTCTATGGCTACACCTTC. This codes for CASSSSRDRFYGYTF.

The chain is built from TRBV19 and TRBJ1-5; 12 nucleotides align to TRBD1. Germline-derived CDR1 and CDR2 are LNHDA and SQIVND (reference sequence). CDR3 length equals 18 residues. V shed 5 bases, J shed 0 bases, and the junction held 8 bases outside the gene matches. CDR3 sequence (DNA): TGTGCCAGTAGTGCGGGACAGGGGGCACATAATAGCAATCAGCCCCAGCATTTT. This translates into CASSAGQGAHNSNQPQHF. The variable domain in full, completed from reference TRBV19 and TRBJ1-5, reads DGGITQSPKYLFRKEGQNVTLSCEQNLNHDAMYWYRQDPGQGLRLIYYSQIVNDFQKGDIAEGYSVSREKKESFPLTVTSAQKNPTAFYLCASSAGQGAHNSNQPQHFGDGTRLSIL.

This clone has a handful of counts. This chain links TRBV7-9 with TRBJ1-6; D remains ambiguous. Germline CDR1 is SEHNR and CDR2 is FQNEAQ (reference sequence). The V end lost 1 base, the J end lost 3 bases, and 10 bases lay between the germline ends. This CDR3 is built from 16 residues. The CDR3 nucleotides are TGTGCCAGCAGCTTAGTACAGTCTGTCTATAATTCACCCCTCCACTTT. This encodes CASSLVQSVYNSPLHF.

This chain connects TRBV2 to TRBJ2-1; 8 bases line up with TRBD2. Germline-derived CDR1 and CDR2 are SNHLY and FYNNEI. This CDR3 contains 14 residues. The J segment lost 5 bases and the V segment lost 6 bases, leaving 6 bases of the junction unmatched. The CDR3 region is CASRSREGNNEQFF. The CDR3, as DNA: TGTGCCAGCAGGTCCCGGGAGGGCAACAATGAGCAGTTCTTC.

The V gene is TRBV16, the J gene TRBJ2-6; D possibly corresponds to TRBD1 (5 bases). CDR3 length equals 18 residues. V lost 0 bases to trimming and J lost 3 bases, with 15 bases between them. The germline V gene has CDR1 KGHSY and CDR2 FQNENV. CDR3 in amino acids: CASSQSVLSGLGANVLTF. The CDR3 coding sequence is TGTGCCAGCAGCCAATCAGTGCTCTCAGGGCTTGGGGCCAACGTCCTGACTTTC. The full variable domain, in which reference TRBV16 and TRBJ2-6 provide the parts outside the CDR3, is GEEVAQTPKHLVRGEGQKAKLYCAPIKGHSYVFWYQQVLKNEFKFLISFQNENVFDETGMPKERFSAKCLPNSPCSLEIQATKLEDSAVYFCASSQSVLSGLGANVLTFGAGSRLTVL.

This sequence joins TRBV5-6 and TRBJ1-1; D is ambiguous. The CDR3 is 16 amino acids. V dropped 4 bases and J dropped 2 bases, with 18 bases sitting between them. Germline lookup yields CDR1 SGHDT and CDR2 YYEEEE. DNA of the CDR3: TGTGCCAGCAGCCCGGTATCGGTGTCGGGTAACACTGAAGCTTTCTTT. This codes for CASSPVSVSGNTEAFF. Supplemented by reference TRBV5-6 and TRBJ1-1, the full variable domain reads DAGVTQSPTHLIKTRGQQVTLRCSPKSGHDTVSWYQQALGQGPQFIFQYYEEEERQRGNFPDRFSGHQFPNYSSELNVNALLLGDSALYLCASSPVSVSGNTEAFFGQGTRLTVV.

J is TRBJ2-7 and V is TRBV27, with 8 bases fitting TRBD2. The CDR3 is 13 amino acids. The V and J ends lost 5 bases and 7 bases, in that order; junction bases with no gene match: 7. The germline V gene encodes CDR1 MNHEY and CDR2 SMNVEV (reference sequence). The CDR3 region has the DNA TGTGCCAGCAGTCAACCGGGCGGGGGGGAGCAGTACTTC. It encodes CASSQPGGGEQYF.

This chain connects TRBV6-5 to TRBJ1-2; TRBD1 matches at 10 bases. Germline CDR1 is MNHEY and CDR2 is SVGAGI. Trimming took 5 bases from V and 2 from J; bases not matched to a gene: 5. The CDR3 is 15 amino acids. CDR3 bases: TGTGCCAGCAGTACTTTGGGACAGGGGAACTATGGCTACACCTTC. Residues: CASSTLGQGNYGYTF.

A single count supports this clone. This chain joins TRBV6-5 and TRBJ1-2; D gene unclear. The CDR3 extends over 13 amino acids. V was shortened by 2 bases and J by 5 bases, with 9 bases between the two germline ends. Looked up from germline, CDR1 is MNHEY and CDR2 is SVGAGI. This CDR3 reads CASSYAAHYGYTF. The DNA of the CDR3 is TGTGCCAGCAGTTACGCGGCTCATTATGGCTACACCTTC.

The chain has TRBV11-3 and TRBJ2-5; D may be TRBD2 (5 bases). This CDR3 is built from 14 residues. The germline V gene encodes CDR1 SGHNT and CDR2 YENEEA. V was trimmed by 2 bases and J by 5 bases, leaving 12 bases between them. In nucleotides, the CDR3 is TGTGCCAGCAGCTTATACCGGGGATCGGAGACCCAGTACTTC. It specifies CASSLYRGSETQYF.

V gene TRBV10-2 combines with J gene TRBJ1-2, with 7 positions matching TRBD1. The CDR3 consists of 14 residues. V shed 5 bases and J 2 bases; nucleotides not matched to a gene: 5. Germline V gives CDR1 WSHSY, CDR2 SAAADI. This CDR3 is CASSPGQLNYGYTF. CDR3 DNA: TGCGCCAGCAGTCCGGGACAGCTGAACTATGGCTACACCTTC.

The CDR3 region has the DNA TGTGCCAGCAGCCCGGGTGTCAGGGCGAACACTGAAGCTTTCTTT. Its protein is CASSPGVRANTEAFF. J is TRBJ1-1 and V is TRBV3-1 (or the pseudogene TRBV3-2), with D perhaps TRBD1 (5 bases). The CDR3 has 15 residues. Germline V gene sequence: CDR1 LGHDT, CDR2 YNNKEL (reference sequence). V gave up 4 bases and J gave up 1 base, with 13 bases separating them.

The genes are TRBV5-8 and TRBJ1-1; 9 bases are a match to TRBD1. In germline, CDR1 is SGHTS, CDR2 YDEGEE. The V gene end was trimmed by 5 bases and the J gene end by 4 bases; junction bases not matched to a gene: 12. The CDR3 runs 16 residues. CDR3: CASRLYAGQGSTEAFF. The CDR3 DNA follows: TGTGCCAGCAGATTATATGCGGGACAGGGATCCACTGAAGCTTTCTTT. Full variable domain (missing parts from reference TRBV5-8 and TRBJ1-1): EAGVTQSPTHLIKTRGQQATLRCSPISGHTSVYWYQQALGLGLQFLLWYDEGEERNRGNFPPRFSGRQFPNYSSELNVNALELEDSALYLCASRLYAGQGSTEAFFGQGTRLTVV.

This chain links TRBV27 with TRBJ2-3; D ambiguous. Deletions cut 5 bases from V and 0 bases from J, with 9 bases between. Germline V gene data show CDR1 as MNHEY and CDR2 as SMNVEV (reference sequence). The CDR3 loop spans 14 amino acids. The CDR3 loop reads CASSRGTSTDTQYF. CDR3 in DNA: TGTGCCAGCAGTCGAGGCACTAGCACAGATACGCAGTATTTT.

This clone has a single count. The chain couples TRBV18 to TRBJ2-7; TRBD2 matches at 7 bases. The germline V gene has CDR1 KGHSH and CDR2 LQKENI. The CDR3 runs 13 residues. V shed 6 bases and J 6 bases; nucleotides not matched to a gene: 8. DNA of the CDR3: TGTGCCAGCTCCCCCCAGGGAGGGGTCGAGCAGTACTTC. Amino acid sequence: CASSPQGGVEQYF.

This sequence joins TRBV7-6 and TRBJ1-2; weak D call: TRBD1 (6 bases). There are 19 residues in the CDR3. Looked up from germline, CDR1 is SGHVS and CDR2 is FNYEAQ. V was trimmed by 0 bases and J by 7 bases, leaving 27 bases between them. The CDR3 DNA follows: TGTGCCAGCAGCTTAGCGCGTGACAGGTTCCTTCAGGTAGACGGTGGCTACACCTTC. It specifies CASSLARDRFLQVDGGYTF.

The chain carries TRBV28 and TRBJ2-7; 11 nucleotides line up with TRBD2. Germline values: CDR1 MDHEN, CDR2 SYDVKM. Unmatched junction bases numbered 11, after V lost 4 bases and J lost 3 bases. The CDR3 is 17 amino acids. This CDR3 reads CASSSIAGGKSIYEQYF. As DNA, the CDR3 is TGTGCCAGCAGTTCTATAGCGGGAGGGAAAAGTATCTACGAGCAGTACTTC.

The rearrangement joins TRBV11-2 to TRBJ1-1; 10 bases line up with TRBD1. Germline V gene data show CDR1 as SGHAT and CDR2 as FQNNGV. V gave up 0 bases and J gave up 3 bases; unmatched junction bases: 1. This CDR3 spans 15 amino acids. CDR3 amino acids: CASSLEDRGYTEAFF. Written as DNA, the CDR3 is TGTGCCAGCAGCTTAGAGGACAGGGGGTACACTGAAGCTTTCTTT. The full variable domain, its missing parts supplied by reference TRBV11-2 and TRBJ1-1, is EAGVAQSPRYKIIEKRQSVAFWCNPISGHATLYWYQQILGQGPKLLIQFQNNGVVDDSQLPKDRFSAERLKGVDSTLKIQPAKLEDSAVYLCASSLEDRGYTEAFFGQGTRLTVV.

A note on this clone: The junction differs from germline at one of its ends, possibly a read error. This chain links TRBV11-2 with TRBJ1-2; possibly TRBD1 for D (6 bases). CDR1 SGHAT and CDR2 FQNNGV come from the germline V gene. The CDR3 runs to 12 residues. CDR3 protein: CASSQRTAILNF. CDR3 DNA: TGTGCCAGCAGCCAACGGACAGCTATACTCAACTTC.

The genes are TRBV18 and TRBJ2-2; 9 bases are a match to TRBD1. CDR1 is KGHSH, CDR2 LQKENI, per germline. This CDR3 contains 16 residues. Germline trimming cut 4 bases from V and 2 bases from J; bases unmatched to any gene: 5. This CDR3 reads CASSQPQGANTGELFF. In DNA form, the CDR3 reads TGTGCCAGCTCACAACCACAGGGGGCCAACACCGGGGAGCTGTTTTTT.

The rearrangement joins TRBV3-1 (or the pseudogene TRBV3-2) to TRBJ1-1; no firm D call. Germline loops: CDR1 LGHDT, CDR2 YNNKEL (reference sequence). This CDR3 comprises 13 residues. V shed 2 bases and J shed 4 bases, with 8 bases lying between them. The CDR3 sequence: CASSQLRSTEAFF. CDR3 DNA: TGTGCCAGCAGCCAATTAAGGAGCACTGAAGCTTTCTTT.

CDR3 protein: CASGLVSGLAGGELFF. CDR3 bases: TGTGCTAGTGGTTTGGTGTCGGGACTAGCGGGCGGGGAGCTGTTTTTT. The chain recombines TRBV12-5 with TRBJ2-2, with 12 bases fitting TRBD2. The CDR3 contains 16 residues. Germline V gene data show CDR1 as LGHNT and CDR2 as FRNRAP. V was clipped by 0 bases and J by 7 bases; unmatched bases: 3.

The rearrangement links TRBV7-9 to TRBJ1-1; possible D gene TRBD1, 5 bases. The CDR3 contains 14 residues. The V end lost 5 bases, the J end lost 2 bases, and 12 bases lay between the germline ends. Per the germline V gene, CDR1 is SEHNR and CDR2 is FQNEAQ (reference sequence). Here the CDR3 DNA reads TGTGCCAGCAGCGGGATGGGGGGTAACACTGAAGCTTTCTTT. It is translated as CASSGMGGNTEAFF.

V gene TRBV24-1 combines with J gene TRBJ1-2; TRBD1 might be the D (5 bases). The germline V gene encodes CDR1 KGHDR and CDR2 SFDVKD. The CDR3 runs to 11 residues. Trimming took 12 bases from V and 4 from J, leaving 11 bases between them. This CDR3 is CAAGGGYGYTF. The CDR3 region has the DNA TGTGCCGCCGGGGGAGGCTATGGCTACACCTTC.

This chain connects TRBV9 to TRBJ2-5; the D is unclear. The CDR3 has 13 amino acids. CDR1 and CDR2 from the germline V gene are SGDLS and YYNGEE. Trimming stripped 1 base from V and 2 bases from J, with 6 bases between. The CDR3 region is CASSVSSQETQYF. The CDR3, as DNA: TGTGCCAGCAGCGTATCCTCTCAAGAGACCCAGTACTTC.